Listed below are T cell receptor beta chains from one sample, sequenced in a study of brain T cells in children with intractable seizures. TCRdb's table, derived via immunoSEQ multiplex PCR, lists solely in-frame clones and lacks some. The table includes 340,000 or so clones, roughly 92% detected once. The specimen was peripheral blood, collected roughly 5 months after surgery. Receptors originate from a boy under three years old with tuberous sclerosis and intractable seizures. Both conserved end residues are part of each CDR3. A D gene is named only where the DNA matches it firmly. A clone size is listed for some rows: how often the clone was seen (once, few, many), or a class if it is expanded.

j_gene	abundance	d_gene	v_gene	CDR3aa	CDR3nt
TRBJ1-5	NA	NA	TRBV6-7	CASKQVCVTGHQPQHF	TGTGCCAGCAAGCAAGTGTGTGTAACAGGGCATCAGCCCCAGCATTTT
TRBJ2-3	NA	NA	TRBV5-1	CASSPPLLADTQYF	TGCGCCAGCAGCCCACCTCTATTGGCAGATACGCAGTATTTT
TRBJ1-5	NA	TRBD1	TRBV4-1	CASRDRGIGQPQHF	TGCGCCAGCAGAGACAGGGGAATTGGTCAGCCCCAGCATTTT
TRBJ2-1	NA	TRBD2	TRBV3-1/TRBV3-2	CASSPGLARNEQFF	TGTGCCAGCAGCCCGGGACTAGCGAGAAATGAGCAGTTCTTC
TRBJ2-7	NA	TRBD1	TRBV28	CASSTGGLTTYEQYF	TGTGCCAGCAGTACAGGGGGTCTTACGACCTACGAGCAGTACTTC
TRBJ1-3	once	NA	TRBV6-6	CASSYGFGNTIYF	TGTGCCAGCAGTTACGGGTTTGGAAACACCATATATTTT
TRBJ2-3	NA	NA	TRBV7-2	CASSKDAGFNTDTQYF	TGTGCCAGCAGCAAAGACGCAGGGTTTAACACAGATACGCAGTATTTT
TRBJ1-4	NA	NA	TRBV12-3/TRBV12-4	CASSLDEKLFF	TGTGCCAGCAGTTTAGATGAAAAACTGTTTTTT
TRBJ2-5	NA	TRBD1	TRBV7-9	CASSLAPGQVQETQYF	TGTGCCAGCAGCTTAGCCCCGGGACAGGTTCAAGAGACCCAGTACTTC
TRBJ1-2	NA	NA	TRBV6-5	CASSYYRDYGYTF	TGTGCCAGCAGTTACTACAGGGACTATGGCTACACCTTC
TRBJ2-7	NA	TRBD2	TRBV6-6	CASRTSGRGYEQYF	TGTGCCAGCAGGACTAGCGGGAGGGGCTACGAGCAGTACTTC
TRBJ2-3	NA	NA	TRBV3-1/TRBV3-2	CASSQEMSGTDTQYF	TGTGCCAGCAGCCAAGAGATGAGTGGCACAGATACGCAGTATTTT
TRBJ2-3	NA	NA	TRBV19	CASSSIRTLPSTDTQYF	TGTGCCAGTAGTTCGATACGGACTCTCCCTAGCACAGATACGCAGTATTTT
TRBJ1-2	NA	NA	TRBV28	CASSTVDTYGYTF	TGTGCCAGCAGCACCGTGGACACCTATGGCTACACCTTC
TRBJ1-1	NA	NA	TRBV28	CASSSLGDHTEAFF	TGTGCCAGCAGCTCCCTGGGCGACCACACTGAAGCTTTCTTT
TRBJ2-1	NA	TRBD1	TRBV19	CASSLTGGAENEQFF	TGTGCCAGTAGCCTTACAGGGGGCGCAGAAAATGAGCAGTTCTTC
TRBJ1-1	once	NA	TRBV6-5	CASSYSRQGNTEAFF	TGTGCCAGCAGTTACTCGAGGCAGGGGAACACTGAAGCTTTCTTT
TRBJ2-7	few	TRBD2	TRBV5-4	CASSVAGGVNEQYF	TGTGCCAGCAGCGTAGCGGGAGGGGTCAACGAGCAGTACTTC
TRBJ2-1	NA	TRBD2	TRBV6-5	CASSYSSGGSYNEQFF	TGTGCCAGCAGTTATTCTAGCGGGGGGTCCTACAATGAGCAGTTCTTC
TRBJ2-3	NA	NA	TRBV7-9	CASSLVGGNTDTQYF	TGTGCCAGCAGCTTAGTCGGAGGGAACACAGATACGCAGTATTTT
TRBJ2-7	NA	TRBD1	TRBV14	CASSHHGQVPYEQYF	TGTGCCAGCAGCCACCACGGACAGGTACCCTACGAGCAGTACTTC
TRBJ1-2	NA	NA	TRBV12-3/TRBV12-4	CASSRDINYGYTF	TGTGCCAGCAGCCGGGACATTAACTATGGCTACACCTTC
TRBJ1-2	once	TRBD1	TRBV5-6	CASSRGTVINGYTF	TGTGCCAGCAGCCGGGGGACAGTGATTAATGGCTACACCTTC
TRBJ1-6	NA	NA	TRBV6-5	CASSYQGHPSPLHF	TGTGCCAGCAGTTATCAAGGACATCCGTCACCCCTCCACTTT